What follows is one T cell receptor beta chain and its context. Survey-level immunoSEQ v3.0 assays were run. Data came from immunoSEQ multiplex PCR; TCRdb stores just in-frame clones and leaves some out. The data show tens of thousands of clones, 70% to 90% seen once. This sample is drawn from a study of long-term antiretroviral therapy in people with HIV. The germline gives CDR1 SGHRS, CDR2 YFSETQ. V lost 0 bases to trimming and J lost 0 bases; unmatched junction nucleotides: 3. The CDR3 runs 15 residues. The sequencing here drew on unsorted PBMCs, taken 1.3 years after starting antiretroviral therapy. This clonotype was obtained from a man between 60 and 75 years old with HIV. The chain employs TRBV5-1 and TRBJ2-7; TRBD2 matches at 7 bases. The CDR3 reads CASSLASGFSYEQYF. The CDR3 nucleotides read TGCGCCAGCAGCTTGGCTAGCGGCTTCTCCTACGAGCAGTACTTC.